This T cell receptor (beta chain) was documented in a study of T cells in Graves' hyperthyroidism and ophthalmopathy. Study outcomes and limitations: Most thyroid clonotypes expanded above 0.001 were also detected in blood.

As to this clonotype: Its antigen remains unknown.

RNA transcripts gave rise to amplified TCR beta CDR3 regions. The primer set for the first-round RT-PCR of the TCR CDR3 was HTBI. MiXCR, run by TCRdb on the multiplex PCR reads, gives a single entry per CDR3 protein. The data hold some 98,000 distinct CDR3 sequences, with approximately 42% observed a single time. Germline CDR1 and CDR2: DFQATT and SNEGSKA (reference sequence). The V end lost 5 bases, the J end lost 1 base, and 12 bases lay between the germline ends. This CDR3 is 14 amino acids long. The source is a woman younger than 45 with Graves' hyperthyroidism. The chain links TRBV20-1 to TRBJ1-5; D may be TRBD1 (6 bases). The sequenced sample consisted of peripheral blood or thyroid tissue (not recorded which). The CDR3 DNA reads TGCAGTGCTTCAGGGGAGGTGAGCAATCAGCCCCAGCATTTT. Translating it yields CSASGEVSNQPQHF.